This T cell receptor (beta chain) was sequenced in a study of regulatory T cells in long-lasting Graves disease (TCRdb year 2021). Turning to the overall study: Persistent Graves' disease was defined as antithyroid drug treatment for over 5 years with persistently positive TSH receptor autoantibodies. The study was conducted in China and was registered as a clinical trial. Peripheral blood TCR sequencing and RNA sequencing compared persistent Graves' disease patients with newly diagnosed Graves' disease patients. In the clinical cohort, patients with persistent Graves' disease had used antithyroid drugs for an average of about 9.3 years. A total of roughly 35 samples were covered by TCR sequencing, comprising approximately 13 persistent and around 20 newly diagnosed Graves' disease patients. Broad study findings and their caveats: Only the TCR beta chain was sequenced and analyzed. TRBV28, TRBJ1-2 and TRBJ2-5 were preferentially used in persistent disease, while TRBV20-1 and TRBJ2-1 were favored in newly diagnosed disease. The small sample size was acknowledged by the authors as a limitation that may reduce accuracy. Compared with newly diagnosed patients, patients with persistent Graves' disease had lower TCR Shannon entropy and fewer highly expanded clones, which suggests clonal expansion. Peripheral blood alone was examined, since thyroid tissue, which constituted the primary lesion, could not be accessed. Persistent patients shared more public clonotypes among themselves (fewer than 3,000) than newly diagnosed patients did (more than 950).

With regard to this clonotype: It lacks a known antigen. One end of the junction is discordant with germline, which a read error may explain.

The CDR3, cysteine through phenylalanine, is 17 amino acids long. Left in the record is the CDR3 DNA by itself, 51 bases read in frame from the first base. Via the germline V gene, CDR1 is SGHVS and CDR2 FQNEAQ. Preparation of the library involved multiplex PCR. Sequencing was carried out with an Illumina HiSeq 4000. TCR beta libraries were built with iRepertoire HTBI primers and Arm-PCR amplification of CDR3 regions. PCR products were gel purified before sequencing. Per the original workflow: Gene usage analysis of CDR3 amino acid clonotypes used the approximately 62 TRBV and approximately 13 TRBJ segments found across samples. Filtered high-quality paired reads were merged into contigs using COPE and FqMerger. Contigs were aligned with BLAST to IMGT TRBV, TRBD and TRBJ reference genes, and CDR3 was defined per IMGT. Any clonotype with a frequency above 0.1% was classified as a highly expanded clone. Repertoire diversity was measured by Shannon entropy, and V-J evenness by the Gini coefficient. Clonotypes shared by more than one individual were considered public. The public reads were reanalyzed by TCRdb: fastp trimming at Q25, MiXCR alignment, in-frame beta chains only. Rows merge per CDR3 protein into single entries with the most common DNA and genes. TCRdb's processing, not the authors', yielded these V and J calls. The table for this sample lists a few hundred thousand distinct CDR3 sequences; about a quarter of them were counted only once. The ten top clones hold approximately 28% of the sample.

The time point label, read with the paper, signifies: persistent/refractory GD, antithyroid drugs over 5 years with positive TRAb. For both TCR sequencing and RNA sequencing, RNA was extracted from PBMCs in TRIzol. The diagnosis of Graves' disease was made according to American Thyroid Association guidelines. The patients came from an endocrinology department in Xi'an, China. From each patient, approximately 10 milliliters of peripheral blood was collected into an EDTA anticoagulant tube. PBMCs were isolated by Ficoll Paque Plus density gradient separation without further T cell sorting. An Agilent 2100 Bioanalyzer and agarose gel were used to check RNA quality, and a NanoDrop 2000 was used to measure RNA concentration.

This chain joins TRBV7-8 to TRBJ2-2; TRBD2 lines up with 9 middle nucleotides. This material consisted of peripheral blood mononuclear cells (PBMCs), taken when the disease was refractory, from a patient treated with antithyroid drugs. The source of this sequence is a female donor with Graves disease. The DNA is TGTGCCAGCAGCTTAGTAGGGTCTAGCGGGAACACCGGGGGGCTGTTTTTT. This is translated as CASSLVGSSGNTGGLFF.